Detailed here is one T cell receptor (beta chain). Other DNA sequences of this sample code for an identical CDR3. The data were taken from a study of blood T cell repertoires in COVID-19. Study at large: From T cells, B-cell-depleted T cells, or PBMCs came the material, which was cDNA or gDNA.

Germline V gene data show CDR1 as MNHEY and CDR2 as SVGAGI. The junction had 4 bases not matched to a gene; V was cut back by 6 bases and J by 4 bases. The CDR3 contains 13 residues. Authors' processing steps: Amplification with reference gene primers provided the estimates of nucleated cell counts. Assay used: immunoSEQ multiplex PCR; TCRdb lists only in-frame clones, some missing. Clonal size and the V and J genes are those of that table, whereas D and trimming came from the DNA. The sample carries about 120,000 clones, more than 70% recorded once. The TCR comes from a human donor in a cohort sampled during active COVID-19. The chain is built from TRBV6-5 and TRBJ2-7, with 9 bases identical to TRBD1. Source material: peripheral blood. The CDR3 region is CASSRDRAYEQYF. The CDR3 DNA follows: TGTGCCAGCAGCAGGGACAGGGCTTACGAGCAGTACTTC.